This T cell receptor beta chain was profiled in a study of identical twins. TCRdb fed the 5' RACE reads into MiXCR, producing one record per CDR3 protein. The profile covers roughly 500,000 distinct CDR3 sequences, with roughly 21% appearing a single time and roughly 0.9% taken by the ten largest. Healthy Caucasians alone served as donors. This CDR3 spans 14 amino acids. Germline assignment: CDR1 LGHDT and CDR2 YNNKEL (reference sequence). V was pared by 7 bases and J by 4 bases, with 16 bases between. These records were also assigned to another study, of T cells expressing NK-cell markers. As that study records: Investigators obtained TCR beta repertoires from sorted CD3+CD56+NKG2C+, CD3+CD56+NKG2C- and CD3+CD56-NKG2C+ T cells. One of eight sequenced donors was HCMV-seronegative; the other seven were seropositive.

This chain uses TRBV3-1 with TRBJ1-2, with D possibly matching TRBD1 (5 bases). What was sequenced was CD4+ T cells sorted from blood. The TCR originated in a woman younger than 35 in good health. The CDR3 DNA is TGTGCCAGCAACTTCGCGTCAGGGATCTATGGCTACACCTTC. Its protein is CASNFASGIYGYTF. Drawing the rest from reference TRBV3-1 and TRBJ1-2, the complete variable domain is DTAVSQTPKYLVTQMGNDKSIKCEQNLGHDTMYWYKQDSKKFLKIMFSYNNKELIINETVPNRFSPKSPDKAHLNLHINSLELGDSAVYFCASNFASGIYGYTFGSGTRLTVV.